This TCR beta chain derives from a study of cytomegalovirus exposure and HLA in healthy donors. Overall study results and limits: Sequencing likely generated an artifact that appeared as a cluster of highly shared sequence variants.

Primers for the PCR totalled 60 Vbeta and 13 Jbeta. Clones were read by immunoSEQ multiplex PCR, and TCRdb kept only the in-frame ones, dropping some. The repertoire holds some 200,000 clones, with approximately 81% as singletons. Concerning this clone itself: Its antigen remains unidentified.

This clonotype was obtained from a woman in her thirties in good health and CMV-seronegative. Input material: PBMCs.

CDR3 coding DNA: TGTGCCAGCAGTGAAACAGGACGGACCGCGAAACTGTTTTTT. Translated, it gives CASSETGRTAKLFF. The chain combines TRBV2 with TRBJ1-4; tentatively, D is TRBD1 (5 bases). The germline V and J ends were trimmed by 2 bases and 11 bases, with 15 bases remaining between them. CDR3 size: 14 residues. Germline values: CDR1 SNHLY, CDR2 FYNNEI.